A single sample is the source of the 16 T cell receptor beta chains below, sequenced in a study of blood T cells in healthy people across ages. Then a second PCR, running roughly 7 to 11 cycles, was carried out with a sample-barcoded 5' primer and a J-beta primer mix. MiXCR, run by TCRdb on the 5' RACE reads, gives a single entry per CDR3 protein. The table includes 760,000 or so distinct CDR3 sequences, about 25% detected once. The data also belong to a second study, concerning T cells of mothers and their children.

Material: blood. The source of these receptors is a boy between 10 and 17 years old in good health.

Regarding this clonotype: A much larger clone is a single base away; this may be a read error. This sequence joins TRBV7-2 and TRBJ2-5, with 10 bases that match TRBD2. Looked up from germline, CDR1 is SGHTA and CDR2 is FQGNSA. CDR3 length: 17 residues. As DNA, the CDR3 is TGTGCCAGCAGCTTAAGGCTGCTAGCGGGAGTGAGAGAGACCCAGCACTTC. This translates into CASSLRLLAGVRETQHF. Filled out from reference TRBV7-2 and TRBJ2-5, the complete variable domain reads GAGVSQSPSNKVTEKGKDVELRCDPISGHTALYWYRQSLGQGLEFLIYFQGNSAPDKSGLPSDRFSAERTGGSVSTLTIQRTQQEDSAVYLCASSLRLLAGVRETQHFGPGTRLLVL.

This clonotype was found a few times. The J gene is TRBJ1-5, the V gene TRBV2; D gene unclear. Trimming took off 3 bases at V and 1 base at J, with 4 bases between the two ends. CDR3 length: 13 amino acids. Germline V gene sequence: CDR1 SNHLY, CDR2 FYNNEI. The CDR3 nucleotides read TGTGCCAGCAGTGACGGAAGCAATCAGCCCCAGCATTTT. It encodes CASSDGSNQPQHF.

This chain connects TRBV29-1 to TRBJ2-3; D is uncertain. The germline V gene has CDR1 SQVTM and CDR2 ANQGSEA. The CDR3 length is 11 residues. CDR3 nucleotides: TGCAGTATACTTAACACAGATACGCAGTATTTT. Its protein is CSILNTDTQYF.

The V gene is TRBV27, the J gene TRBJ2-5, with D hard to call. The end of the DNA fits TRBJ2-1 better, so the J call may be wrong. Germline V CDR1 and CDR2: MNHEY, SMNVEV (reference sequence). The CDR3 spans 13 residues. CDR3 in amino acids: CASSYTGFNEQFF. The CDR3 nucleotides are TGTGCCAGCAGTTACACTGGCTTCAATGAGCAGTTCTTC.

The chain links TRBV3-1 to TRBJ2-1, with D possibly matching TRBD1 (6 bases). Germline V gene data show CDR1 as LGHDT and CDR2 as YNNKEL (reference sequence). The CDR3 is made up of 15 amino acids. Trimming shortened V by 5 bases and J by 7 bases, and 18 bases separated the two germline ends. This CDR3 is CASSWSARGGNEQFF. DNA for the CDR3: TGTGCCAGCAGCTGGAGCGCCAGGGGTGGAAATGAGCAGTTCTTC.

The chain combines TRBV9 with TRBJ2-5, with D unclear. CDR3 length: 13 amino acids. Germline V lookup: CDR1 SGDLS, CDR2 YYNGEE. Trimming took off 3 bases at V and 3 bases at J, with 9 bases between the two ends. Here the CDR3 reads CASSGYSEETQYF. The CDR3 nucleotides are TGTGCCAGCAGCGGATACAGTGAAGAGACCCAGTACTTC.

The chain combines TRBV3-1 with TRBJ1-2; the D gene is possibly TRBD1 (5 bases). This CDR3 comprises 12 residues. Germline CDR1 is LGHDT and CDR2 is YNNKEL (reference sequence). Between the trimmed V and J ends, which lost 4 bases and 10 bases, there was a span of 13 bases. The CDR3 bases are TGTGCCAGCAGCCCGGGACCCCTGGCCTACACCTTC. Protein sequence: CASSPGPLAYTF.

The chain has TRBV7-9 and TRBJ2-5; possible D gene TRBD1, 5 bases. The DNA end is a closer match to TRBJ2-1, so the J assignment may be wrong. Germline-derived CDR1 and CDR2 are SEHNR and FQNEAQ (reference sequence). This CDR3 is built from 13 residues. The CDR3 sequence is CASSQKFRGEQFF. The CDR3 nucleotides read TGTGCCAGCAGCCAGAAATTTAGGGGTGAGCAGTTCTTC.

In this sample, this clonotype turned up a few times. V is TRBV5-1 and J is TRBJ2-1; TRBD2 aligns across 8 bases. V was clipped by 0 bases and J by 5 bases; unmatched bases: 10. CDR1 and CDR2 from the germline V gene are SGHRS and YFSETQ. The CDR3 consists of 17 residues. CDR3 sequence: CASSLELPGLVNNEQFF. For the CDR3, the DNA is TGCGCCAGCAGCTTGGAACTTCCGGGACTAGTCAACAATGAGCAGTTCTTC. Supplemented by reference TRBV5-1 and TRBJ2-1, the full variable domain reads KAGVTQTPRYLIKTRGQQVTLSCSPISGHRSVSWYQQTPGQGLQFLFEYFSETQRNKGNFPGRFSGRQFSNSRSEMNVSTLELGDSALYLCASSLELPGLVNNEQFFGPGTRLTVL.

This clonotype was seen only a few times. The CDR3 coding sequence is TGCGCCAGCAGCCAGACTGCTCCGGGACTGGGGCAAGAGACCCAGTACTTC. It codes for CASSQTAPGLGQETQYF. The chain carries TRBV4-1 and TRBJ2-5; the D gene is possibly TRBD2 (6 bases). Trimming removed 3 bases from V and 2 bases from J, with 19 bases in between. Germline V lookup: CDR1 MGHRA, CDR2 YSYEKL. This CDR3 contains 17 residues.

This chain uses TRBV4-1 with TRBJ2-5; D perhaps matches TRBD2 (5 bases). Between the trimmed V and J ends, which lost 4 bases and 2 bases, there was a span of 17 bases. This CDR3 has 16 residues. From germline, CDR1 is MGHRA and CDR2 YSYEKL. For the CDR3, the DNA is TGCGCCAGCAGCCTCAACCGGGGAGCCCTTCAAGAGACCCAGTACTTC. It is translated as CASSLNRGALQETQYF.

This rearrangement joins TRBV20-1 to TRBJ1-4; D is uncertain. Germline CDR1 DFQATT, CDR2 SNEGSKA (reference sequence). Trimming left V 0 bases short and J 2 bases short, with 10 bases between. The CDR3 sequence is 15 residues long. In nucleotides, the CDR3 is TGCAGTGCTAGAGATACCAGCGCGACTAATGAAAAACTGTTTTTT. The encoded protein is CSARDTSATNEKLFF.

At least ten counts were recorded for this clonotype. The gene calls are TRBV7-7 and TRBJ2-7, with 8 bases matching TRBD2. CDR1 is SSHAT and CDR2 is FNYEAQ in the germline V gene (reference sequence). The V gene end was trimmed by 5 bases and the J gene end by 3 bases; junction bases not matched to a gene: 3. The CDR3 spans 13 residues. The CDR3 loop is CASSPGGGYEQYF. The CDR3 DNA is TGTGCCAGCAGCCCCGGGGGGGGCTACGAGCAGTACTTC.

The chain links TRBV24-1 to TRBJ2-5; 9 bases map to TRBD2. Germline V CDR1 and CDR2: KGHDR, SFDVKD. With V trimmed by 4 bases and J by 5 bases, 10 bases remained unmatched. The CDR3 runs 16 residues. CDR3 in amino acids: CATSDRTLAGAETQYF. The CDR3 bases are TGTGCCACCAGTGACCGTACCTTAGCGGGGGCTGAGACCCAGTACTTC.

The chain couples TRBV9 to TRBJ2-5; the D is unclear. Trimming removed 0 bases at V and 5 bases at J, with 8 bases between. The CDR3 length is 13 residues. Germline V gene data show CDR1 as SGDLS and CDR2 as YYNGEE. CDR3 DNA: TGTGCCAGCAGCGTAGACTATTGGGAGACCCAGTACTTC. Residues: CASSVDYWETQYF.

V is TRBV25-1 and J is TRBJ2-1; D is unclear. Per the germline V gene, CDR1 is MGHDK and CDR2 is SYGVNS. With 3 bases removed from V and 9 bases from J, the gap between germline ends came to 24 bases. This CDR3 contains 17 residues. The CDR3 DNA is TGTGCCAGCAGTGATGGCGGACGGACCAAATTCGTCCCTGAGCAGTTCTTC. It encodes CASSDGGRTKFVPEQFF.